The 26 T cell receptor beta chains below were found in one sample sequenced in a study of T-cell reconstitution after alpha-beta-depleted transplantation in children. Researchers prepared the TCRbeta library using unique molecular identifiers, the study reports. TCRdb re-called the PCR reads with MiXCR, one entry per CDR3 protein. The sample includes 530,000 or so distinct CDR3 sequences, roughly a quarter of them seen just once. The sample in question was PBMCs, obtained before TCRalphabeta/CD19-depleted stem cell transplant. The receptors derive from a boy in the first two years of life with Wiskott-Aldrich syndrome, due to receive a stem cell transplant.

The count of this clonotype is one. The rearrangement links TRBV6-1 to TRBJ2-1; TRBD1 aligns across 7 bases. The CDR3 contains 14 residues. Germline trimming cut 6 bases from V and 15 bases from J; bases unmatched to any gene: 17. Germline V gene lookup returns CDR1 MNHNS and CDR2 SASEGT. CDR3 loop: CASSQTYPTGLMFF. For the CDR3, the DNA is TGTGCCAGCAGCCAAACTTATCCGACAGGGTTGATGTTCTTC.

The chain links TRBV15 to TRBJ1-5, with D tentatively TRBD1 (5 bases). The CDR3 extends over 16 amino acids. Germline V gene data show CDR1 as LNHNV and CDR2 as YYDKDF (reference sequence). V shed 2 bases and J shed 0 bases, with 11 bases lying between them. The CDR3 DNA sequence: TGTGCCACCAGCAGATCCGGGACGGTTAGCAATCAGCCCCAGCATTTT. This codes for CATSRSGTVSNQPQHF.

V and J are TRBV28 and TRBJ2-1; 8 bases map to TRBD2. Looked up from germline, CDR1 is MDHEN and CDR2 is SYDVKM. V lost 8 bases to trimming and J lost 7 bases; unmatched junction nucleotides: 10. The CDR3 totals 14 residues. The CDR3 coding sequence is TGTGCCAGCGACATGGCGGGCGGGGGGAATGAGCAGTTCTTC. Its protein product is CASDMAGGGNEQFF. The whole variable domain, filled in from reference TRBV28 and TRBJ2-1, reads DVKVTQSSRYLVKRTGEKVFLECVQDMDHENMFWYRQDPGLGLRLIYFSYDVKMKEKGDIPEGYSVSREKKERFSLILESASTNQTSMYLCASDMAGGGNEQFFGPGTRLTVL.

The gene calls are TRBV10-3 and TRBJ2-1; D call uncertain. The CDR3 has 14 residues. Germline values: CDR1 ENHRY, CDR2 SYGVKD. V lost 8 bases and J 0 bases, leaving 11 bases between the germline ends. In nucleotides, the CDR3 is TGTGCCATCGGTCTGTTAGGCTCCTACAATGAGCAGTTCTTC. It specifies CAIGLLGSYNEQFF.

The chain uses TRBV10-3 and TRBJ2-7; the match to TRBD2 covers 8 bases. Losses at the gene ends were 3 bases for V and 9 bases for J; bases not matched to a gene: 10. The CDR3 is made up of 14 amino acids. The V gene's germline CDR1 is ENHRY and CDR2 SYGVKD. In nucleotides, the CDR3 is TGTGCCATCAGTGAAGGGACTAGTCTTTTTGGGCAGTACTTC. This codes for CAISEGTSLFGQYF.

With regard to this clonotype: An end of the junction differs from the germline gene, which may be a read error. V gene TRBV27 combines with J gene TRBJ2-1; 7 nucleotides align to TRBD2. Per the germline V gene, CDR1 is MNHEY and CDR2 is SMNVEV (reference sequence). The CDR3 spans 17 residues. The CDR3 DNA follows: TGTGCCACCAGTTTCGCCCGATTAGCGGGCGTCACCAATGAGCAGTTCTTC. Encoded protein: CATSFARLAGVTNEQFF.

The chain couples TRBV18 to TRBJ2-1; D unresolved. V was shortened by 3 bases and J by 4 bases, with 10 bases between the two germline ends. There are 14 residues in the CDR3. Germline CDR1 and CDR2: KGHSH and LQKENI. CDR3 sequence reads: CASSPTTGYNEQFF. The CDR3 bases are TGTGCCAGCTCACCTACAACGGGTTACAATGAGCAGTTCTTC.

The chain links TRBV12-3 or TRBV12-4 to TRBJ1-1; no clear D gene. V lost 7 bases, J lost 1 base, and 7 bases lay in between. The CDR3 is 12 residues long. The CDR3 loop is CASTQPNTEAFF. The CDR3 DNA sequence: TGTGCCAGCACCCAGCCGAACACTGAAGCTTTCTTT.

This chain links TRBV28 with TRBJ2-3; D call uncertain. The CDR3 is 13 amino acids. Germline-derived CDR1 and CDR2 are MDHEN and SYDVKM. V lost 6 bases and J lost 3, with 10 bases in between. This chain's CDR3 is CASSSTPTDTQYF. CDR3 DNA sequence: TGTGCCAGCAGCTCCACCCCTACAGATACGCAGTATTTT.

The chain links TRBV5-1 to TRBJ2-7; the D is unclear. V lost 5 bases and J 5 bases, leaving 11 bases between the germline ends. This CDR3 is 12 amino acids long. Germline CDR1 is SGHRS and CDR2 is YFSETQ. The CDR3 nucleotides read TGCGCCAGCAGTCTCAAAATGGACGAGCAGTACTTC. Protein: CASSLKMDEQYF.

This clonotype was recorded only once. The chain employs TRBV27 and TRBJ2-1, with D possibly TRBD2 on 6 matching bases. Germline CDR1 MNHEY, CDR2 SMNVEV (reference sequence). CDR3 size: 15 residues. The V end lost 4 bases, the J end lost 0 bases, and 10 bases lay between the germline ends. CDR3 sequence reads: CASSSGLHSYNEQFF. Written as DNA, the CDR3 is TGTGCCAGCAGTTCGGGACTCCACTCCTACAATGAGCAGTTCTTC.

This clonotype was seen more than once but under ten times. V is TRBV5-1 and J is TRBJ1-1; D gene ambiguous. The CDR3 is 14 amino acids. The germline CDR1 and CDR2 sequences are SGHRS and YFSETQ. V was cut by 0 bases and J by 8 bases, with 14 bases left in between. DNA for the CDR3: TGCGCCAGCAGCTTGGCGTTGGGCACGGCGGAAGCTTTCTTT. Protein: CASSLALGTAEAFF.

J is TRBJ2-3 and V is TRBV30; 11 nucleotides line up with TRBD2. V shed 1 base and J 2 bases; nucleotides not matched to a gene: 8. Looked up from germline, CDR1 is GTSNPN and CDR2 is SVGIG (reference sequence). The CDR3 runs to 17 residues. CDR3 nucleotide sequence: TGTGCCTGGAGTGAGGGAAGACTAGCGGGGATCACAGATACGCAGTATTTT. This gives the protein CAWSEGRLAGITDTQYF.

This clonotype was counted between two and nine times. The chain carries TRBV7-8 and TRBJ2-7; TRBD2 agrees at 15 bases. Unmatched junction bases numbered 9, after V lost 6 bases and J lost 3 bases. This CDR3 has 17 residues. CDR1 is SGHVS and CDR2 is FQNEAQ in the germline V gene. CDR3 DNA: TGTGCCAGCAGGAAGAGCAGGGGACTAGCGGGAGGCTACGAGCAGTACTTC. Protein product: CASRKSRGLAGGYEQYF.

The chain joins TRBV18 to TRBJ2-5, with 7 positions matching TRBD2. The germline gives CDR1 KGHSH, CDR2 LQKENI. The CDR3 extends over 14 amino acids. The junction had 1 base not matched to a gene; V was cut back by 2 bases and J by 1 base. The CDR3 region is CASSPSSGQETQYF. CDR3 in DNA: TGTGCCAGCTCACCATCTAGCGGCCAAGAGACCCAGTACTTC.

J is TRBJ2-3 and V is TRBV24-1; 13 positions match TRBD2. Per germline, CDR1 KGHDR and CDR2 SFDVKD. This CDR3 has 15 residues. V gave up 4 bases and J gave up 14 bases; unmatched junction bases: 11. The CDR3 is CATSDPRTSGSYMYF. The CDR3 DNA sequence: TGTGCCACCAGTGACCCCAGGACTAGCGGGAGTTATATGTATTTT.

The table lists this clonotype with a few counts. This chain joins TRBV20-1 and TRBJ1-1; 8 bases align to TRBD1. Per germline, CDR1 DFQATT and CDR2 SNEGSKA (reference sequence). The CDR3 spans 11 residues. J lost 5 bases, V lost 7 bases, and 3 bases had no gene match. CDR3 region: CSEDRVTEAFF. The CDR3 nucleotides are TGCAGTGAGGACAGGGTGACTGAAGCTTTCTTT.

The genes are TRBV20-1 and TRBJ1-3, with TRBD1 matching 8 bases. Germline loops: CDR1 DFQATT, CDR2 SNEGSKA (reference sequence). This CDR3 comprises 15 residues. With V trimmed by 5 bases and J by 5 bases, 11 bases remained unmatched. This chain's CDR3 is CSAGRYRGTRNTIYF. The CDR3 DNA sequence: TGCAGTGCTGGTCGTTACAGGGGGACTAGAAACACCATATATTTT.

The chain recombines TRBV7-8 with TRBJ2-2, with a possible D match to TRBD2 (5 bases). Germline CDR1 reads SGHVS; CDR2 reads FQNEAQ. V was trimmed by 4 bases and J by 1 base, leaving 16 bases between them. There are 17 residues in the CDR3. The CDR3 sequence is CASSSPPGVRNTGELFF. CDR3 nucleotide sequence: TGTGCCAGCAGCTCCCCTCCCGGGGTGAGGAACACCGGGGAGCTGTTTTTT. Complete variable domain (other parts from reference TRBV7-8 and TRBJ2-2): GAGVSQSPRYKVAKRGQDVALRCDPISGHVSLFWYQQALGQGPEFLTYFQNEAQLDKSGLPSDRFFAERPEGSVSTLKIQRTQQEDSAVYLCASSSPPGVRNTGELFFGEGSRLTVL.

V usage is TRBV7-2 and J usage is TRBJ2-7; D is ambiguous. Germline V gene data show CDR1 as SGHTA and CDR2 as FQGNSA. CDR3 size: 13 residues. Trimming stripped 4 bases from V and 5 bases from J, with 12 bases between. The CDR3 sequence: CASSSPKKDEQYF. The CDR3 DNA reads as TGTGCCAGCAGCTCCCCGAAAAAAGACGAGCAGTACTTC.

This clonotype turned up a few times. The chain joins TRBV15 to TRBJ2-5; 7 bases are shared with TRBD1. V shed 0 bases and J 3 bases; nucleotides not matched to a gene: 4. The CDR3 is 15 amino acids. CDR1 is LNHNV, CDR2 YYDKDF, per germline (reference sequence). The CDR3 loop reads CATSRDPGTEETQYF. CDR3 nucleotides: TGTGCCACCAGCAGAGACCCTGGGACAGAAGAGACCCAGTACTTC.

The rearrangement uses TRBV9 and TRBJ1-1; D gene uncertain. The CDR3 has 18 residues. CDR1 is SGDLS, CDR2 YYNGEE, per germline. V dropped 0 bases and J dropped 7 bases, with 25 bases sitting between them. In nucleotides, the CDR3 is TGTGCCAGCAGCGTAGCCGGAAAGGAGTTGAGGGTTGAGGATGAAGCTTTCTTT. Translating it yields CASSVAGKELRVEDEAFF.

This clonotype was seen a few times. The rearrangement links TRBV2 to TRBJ2-1; no firm D call. The V end lost 7 bases, the J end lost 0 bases, and 7 bases lay between the germline ends. From germline, CDR1 is SNHLY and CDR2 FYNNEI. The CDR3 is 13 residues long. The DNA for the CDR3 is TGTGCCAGCAAAGCGAGCTCCTACAATGAGCAGTTCTTC. Encoded protein: CASKASSYNEQFF. The variable domain in full, with the rest retrieved from reference TRBV2 and TRBJ2-1, is EPEVTQTPSHQVTQMGQEVILRCVPISNHLYFYWYRQILGQKVEFLVSFYNNEISEKSEIFDDQFSVERPDGSNFTLKIRSTKLEDSAMYFCASKASSYNEQFFGPGTRLTVL.

J is TRBJ1-5 and V is TRBV6-5; 7 bases agree with TRBD1. The CDR3 is made up of 15 amino acids. Germline V gene data show CDR1 as MNHEY and CDR2 as SVGAGI. Unmatched junction bases numbered 6, after V lost 0 bases and J lost 7 bases. In DNA form, the CDR3 reads TGTGCCAGCAGTTACTCAGGGGGCGCGCGGCAGCCCCAGCATTTT. Protein: CASSYSGGARQPQHF.

The J gene is TRBJ2-7, the V gene TRBV11-1; 9 bases align to TRBD1. Per the germline V gene, CDR1 is SGHAT and CDR2 is FQDESV (reference sequence). CDR3 size: 15 residues. Trimming took 3 bases from V and 4 from J; bases not matched to a gene: 7. The DNA of the CDR3 is TGTGCCAGCAGCTTGGGCGGGACAGGGTTATACGAGCAGTACTTC. Translated, it gives CASSLGGTGLYEQYF.

CDR3 protein: CSARKLAGVYEQFF. The DNA for the CDR3 is TGCAGTGCTAGAAAACTAGCGGGAGTCTATGAGCAGTTCTTC. The chain carries TRBV20-1 and TRBJ2-1; 11 positions match TRBD2. This CDR3 has 14 residues. Germline CDR1 and CDR2: DFQATT and SNEGSKA (reference sequence). The V segment lost 2 bases and the J segment 8 bases; nucleotides outside the gene matches: 5.